This T cell receptor beta chain was sequenced for a study of cytomegalovirus exposure and HLA in healthy donors. Study-level background: 81% of roughly 430 genotyped donors fell in the Caucasian-associated ancestry cluster. General study results and limits: TRBV6-2, TRBV6-3 and some other V segments were unresolvable in 87-base-pair reads. Another analysis was done later, and it associated approximately 18,000 TCR beta sequences with HLA alleles at 0.05 false discovery rate.

Concerning this clone: Its specificity is unknown.

Deletions cut 0 bases from V and 3 bases from J, with 9 bases between. CDR1 SGDLS and CDR2 YYNGEE come from the germline V gene. The CDR3 length is 14 residues. Researchers ran the PCR with 60 Vbeta and 13 Jbeta primers. Generated by immunoSEQ multiplex PCR, the TCRdb table keeps only in-frame clones and is missing some. Among about 73,000 clones, 75% were seen once, and the ten largest hold 12%. This sequence joins TRBV9 and TRBJ1-1; D ambiguous. The sample consisted of PBMCs. This receptor was identified in a man in his 70s in good health and CMV-seronegative. The DNA for the CDR3 is TGTGCCAGCAGCGTAGCCTTGAGAGACACTGAAGCTTTCTTT. Residues: CASSVALRDTEAFF.